The 31 T cell receptor beta chains below come from one sample, sequenced in a study of OX40 agonist ivuxolimab in advanced cancers. Some clones are missing from TCRdb's copy, which holds only in-frame ones; the method was immunoSEQ multiplex PCR. The sample has under 20,000 clones; roughly 60% are singletons. The sequencing here drew on CD4+ or CD8+ T cells sorted from blood, taken in a trial of the OX40 agonist ivuxolimab. The receptors stem from an adult with an advanced solid tumor such as melanoma, head and neck, liver or kidney cancer.

V gene TRBV27 combines with J gene TRBJ2-5, with 7 nucleotides matching TRBD2. The CDR3 has 14 amino acids. V trimming: 3 bases; J trimming: 2 bases; junction bases outside the gene matches: 3. The germline V gene has CDR1 MNHEY and CDR2 SMNVEV (reference sequence). CDR3 sequence (DNA): TGTGCCAGCAGTTTGAACGGGGGGCAAGAGACCCAGTACTTC. This encodes CASSLNGGQETQYF.

This clone was counted a few times. The chain joins TRBV30 to TRBJ1-1; D remains unclear. Germline V gives CDR1 GTSNPN, CDR2 SVGIG (reference sequence). With 4 bases removed from V and 11 bases from J, the gap between germline ends came to 14 bases. This CDR3 contains 11 residues. CDR3 DNA: TGTGCCTGGATCGAAGTGCAGCGGGCTTTCTTT. Amino acids: CAWIEVQRAFF.

The chain links TRBV19 to TRBJ1-1, with 8 positions matching TRBD1. V shed 4 bases and J 8 bases; nucleotides not matched to a gene: 15. There are 16 residues in the CDR3. Germline CDR1 reads LNHDA; CDR2 reads SQIVND (reference sequence). The CDR3 DNA sequence: TGTGCCAGTAGTACTGCTTTGATTCAGGGGGCGGACGAAGCTTTCTTT. The encoded protein is CASSTALIQGADEAFF.

V gene TRBV6-1 combines with J gene TRBJ2-7; D might be TRBD1 (6 bases). The length of the CDR3 is 13 residues. Germline V gene data show CDR1 as MNHNS and CDR2 as SASEGT. V lost 2 bases, J lost 2 bases, and 7 bases lay in between. For the CDR3, the DNA is TGTGCCAGCAGTGAAACAGGGCCCTACGAGCAGTACTTC. This sequence encodes CASSETGPYEQYF.

The table lists this clone with a count of one. Other DNA sequences in this sample translate to the same CDR3. The chain has TRBV6-5 and TRBJ2-7; D remains unclear. CDR3 length equals 11 residues. V dropped 0 bases and J dropped 7 bases, with 4 bases sitting between them. Germline CDR1 reads MNHEY; CDR2 reads SVGAGI. The CDR3 DNA reads TGTGCCAGCAGTTACTCCAGGGAGCAGTACTTC. It yields the protein CASSYSREQYF.

The J gene is TRBJ2-7, the V gene TRBV9; D is uncertain. This CDR3 contains 11 residues. V lost 4 bases and J 4 bases, leaving 6 bases between the germline ends. The germline V gene encodes CDR1 SGDLS and CDR2 YYNGEE. Here the CDR3 DNA reads TGTGCCAGCAGCTCGACGTACGAGCAGTACTTC. Amino acid sequence: CASSSTYEQYF.

This clone is labeled as medium-sized (0.01 to 0.1%). The V call is TRBV4-3, the J call TRBJ2-1; 9 nucleotides agree with TRBD2. V dropped 0 bases and J dropped 6; count of bases not matched to a gene: 6. Germline CDR1 reads LGHNA; CDR2 reads YSLEER. The CDR3 contains 16 residues. DNA for the CDR3: TGCGCCAGCAGCCAAGAGAGACTAGCGGTGGGCAATGAGCAGTTCTTC. Protein product: CASSQERLAVGNEQFF.

This chain joins TRBV4-3 and TRBJ2-3, with 10 bases aligning to TRBD1. The germline gives CDR1 LGHNA, CDR2 YSLEER. CDR3 length: 17 residues. V was pared by 3 bases and J by 3 bases, with 9 bases of the junction left unmatched. CDR3 sequence: CASSHRQGAGGTDTQYF. CDR3 sequence (DNA): TGCGCCAGCAGCCATAGACAGGGGGCAGGGGGGACAGATACGCAGTATTTT.

The V and J genes are TRBV27 and TRBJ1-1; D gene unclear. V was cut by 3 bases and J by 5 bases, with 13 bases left in between. From germline, CDR1 is MNHEY and CDR2 SMNVEV (reference sequence). The CDR3 spans 14 residues. This CDR3 reads CASSLMGIGTEAFF. CDR3 DNA: TGTGCCAGCAGTTTGATGGGGATCGGTACTGAAGCTTTCTTT.

This chain links TRBV28 with TRBJ2-2; TRBD2 aligns across 8 bases. The junction had 8 bases not matched to a gene; V was cut back by 5 bases and J by 3 bases. Germline V gives CDR1 MDHEN, CDR2 SYDVKM. This CDR3 region has 16 residues. The CDR3 loop reads CASSLTGGGYTGELFF. As DNA, the CDR3 is TGTGCCAGCAGTCTAACTGGCGGGGGGTACACCGGGGAGCTGTTTTTT.

V gene TRBV7-3 combines with J gene TRBJ1-6; D uncertain. This CDR3 has 14 amino acids. CDR1 is SGHTA, CDR2 FQGTGA, per germline. Trimming removed 3 bases at V and 9 bases at J, with 12 bases between. The CDR3 DNA reads as TGTGCCAGCAGCTTGGGGATCGAGGGTTCACCCCTCCACTTT. It codes for CASSLGIEGSPLHF.

This clone was seen a handful of times. This sequence joins TRBV7-2 and TRBJ2-1; D is perhaps TRBD2 (6 bases). Trimming stripped 4 bases from V and 6 bases from J, with 13 bases between. The germline CDR1 and CDR2 sequences are SGHTA and FQGNSA. The CDR3 covers 14 residues. The CDR3, as DNA: TGTGCCAGCAGCTACGTGGACTACCTCAATGAGCAGTTCTTC. It is translated as CASSYVDYLNEQFF.

The V call is TRBV7-9, the J call TRBJ1-4, with D perhaps matching TRBD1 (5 bases). Germline V gives CDR1 SEHNR, CDR2 FQNEAQ (reference sequence). The CDR3 is made up of 15 amino acids. V was pared by 5 bases and J by 2 bases, with 12 bases between. The CDR3 here is CASSPQSGTNEKLFF. The CDR3, as DNA: TGTGCCAGCAGCCCCCAATCAGGGACTAATGAAAAACTGTTTTTT.

The sample holds a few counts of this clone. This chain connects TRBV4-1 to TRBJ1-1; tentatively, D is TRBD1 (5 bases). The CDR3 is 12 residues long. The ends were cut back, 0 bases at V and 11 bases at J, with 10 bases in the middle. Germline V gene lookup returns CDR1 MGHRA and CDR2 YSYEKL. The CDR3 DNA is TGCGCCAGCAGCCAAGATGGGGGAATGGCTTTCTTT. The encoded protein is CASSQDGGMAFF.

Sample share makes this clone medium-sized. J is TRBJ2-3 and V is TRBV4-1, with a possible D match to TRBD1 (6 bases). The V end lost 0 bases, the J end lost 2 bases, and 15 bases lay between the germline ends. This CDR3 contains 17 residues. CDR1 is MGHRA and CDR2 is YSYEKL in the germline V gene. The CDR3 coding sequence is TGCGCCAGCAGCCAAGAGGGGGCTAGGGTTTACACAGATACGCAGTATTTT. It translates to CASSQEGARVYTDTQYF.

This chain links TRBV7-9 with TRBJ2-5; D is possibly TRBD2 (5 bases). The J call may be incorrect, as the DNA end agrees better with TRBJ2-7. CDR1 is SEHNR, CDR2 FQNEAQ, per germline (reference sequence). The CDR3 is 15 amino acids. The CDR3 loop is CASSPKGSGYYEQYF. CDR3 sequence (DNA): TGTGCCAGCAGCCCCAAAGGCAGCGGATACTACGAGCAGTACTTC.

This clone was observed a handful of times. This chain links TRBV28 with TRBJ2-7; TRBD1 is a possible D gene (5 bases). CDR1 and CDR2 from the germline V gene are MDHEN and SYDVKM. The CDR3 sequence is 15 residues long. V was pared by 1 base and J by 2 bases, with 12 bases between. This chain's CDR3 is CASSLFSGLTYEQYF. CDR3 DNA sequence: TGTGCCAGCAGTTTATTTTCAGGGTTGACCTACGAGCAGTACTTC.

This chain connects TRBV30 to TRBJ1-1, with D possibly TRBD1 on 5 matching bases. The CDR3 length is 13 residues. Germline V gives CDR1 GTSNPN, CDR2 SVGIG (reference sequence). The V gene lost 1 base and the J gene lost 2 bases, with 8 bases spanning the gap. The chain's CDR3 is CAWSEQDNTEAFF. The CDR3 nucleotides are TGTGCCTGGAGTGAACAGGATAACACTGAAGCTTTCTTT.

There are a few counts of this clone. The J gene is TRBJ2-1, the V gene TRBV19; TRBD2 matches at 8 bases. This CDR3 has 15 residues. Germline loops: CDR1 LNHDA, CDR2 SQIVND (reference sequence). Trimming took 3 bases from V and 6 from J; bases not matched to a gene: 7. The CDR3: CASSIFAGGINEQFF. For the CDR3, the DNA is TGTGCCAGTAGTATTTTCGCGGGGGGAATCAATGAGCAGTTCTTC.

The chain couples TRBV7-9 to TRBJ2-7, with 8 nucleotides matching TRBD1. The CDR3 consists of 15 residues. V shed 4 bases, J shed 0 bases, and the junction held 5 bases outside the gene matches. Germline V gives CDR1 SEHNR, CDR2 FQNEAQ (reference sequence). The CDR3 loop is CASSSRTGPSYEQYF. The CDR3 DNA sequence: TGTGCCAGCAGCTCACGGACAGGGCCCTCCTACGAGCAGTACTTC.

The chain uses TRBV7-8 and TRBJ2-2, with D maybe TRBD1 (5 bases). Looked up from germline, CDR1 is SGHVS and CDR2 is FQNEAQ. V gave up 5 bases and J gave up 0 bases, with 13 bases separating them. CDR3 length: 16 amino acids. CDR3 protein: CASSLEDTSNTGELFF. As DNA, the CDR3 is TGTGCCAGCAGCCTCGAGGACACCTCGAACACCGGGGAGCTGTTTTTT.

This clone was seen a single time. The chain recombines TRBV27 with TRBJ1-5; D unresolved. CDR1 and CDR2 (germline): MNHEY, SMNVEV (reference sequence). Trimming pared 2 bases from V and 6 bases from J, leaving 8 bases between. The CDR3 runs 13 residues. CDR3: CASSLGSGQPQHF. CDR3 sequence (DNA): TGTGCCAGCAGTTTAGGGTCGGGTCAGCCCCAGCATTTT.

By sample share, this clone is medium-sized. This chain uses TRBV9 with TRBJ2-3, with a possible D match to TRBD2 (7 bases). This CDR3 is built from 16 residues. Germline V lookup: CDR1 SGDLS, CDR2 YYNGEE. Deletions cut 0 bases from V and 2 bases from J, with 13 bases between. CDR3 nucleotides: TGTGCCAGCAGCGTAGGCGGGGGCCTCGCCACAGATACGCAGTATTTT. This codes for CASSVGGGLATDTQYF.

The chain couples TRBV2 to TRBJ2-7; possible D gene TRBD1, 6 bases. V shed 7 bases and J shed 2 bases, with 15 bases lying between them. Germline V gene data show CDR1 as SNHLY and CDR2 as FYNNEI. The CDR3 spans 14 residues. CDR3 DNA: TGTGCCAGCACTAGCAGGGGATCAGCCTACGAGCAGTACTTC. It translates to CASTSRGSAYEQYF.

The gene calls are TRBV7-9 and TRBJ2-7, with D possibly TRBD2 on 6 matching bases. CDR1 is SEHNR, CDR2 FQNEAQ, per germline (reference sequence). Trimming pared 1 base from V and 3 bases from J, leaving 10 bases between. The CDR3 spans 14 residues. CDR3 coding DNA: TGTGCCAGCAGCTTAGTTACCGGGGGCTACGAGCAGTACTTC. Translated, it gives CASSLVTGGYEQYF.

The V and J genes are TRBV28 and TRBJ1-3; D perhaps matches TRBD1 (6 bases). The V gene lost 1 base and the J gene lost 3 bases, with 10 bases spanning the gap. This CDR3 has 15 residues. The V gene's germline CDR1 is MDHEN and CDR2 SYDVKM. The CDR3 spells CASSLSGVGGNTIYF. The CDR3 bases are TGTGCCAGCAGTTTATCAGGGGTGGGTGGAAACACCATATATTTT.

The chain employs TRBV15 and TRBJ2-3; 7 nucleotides match TRBD2. The CDR3 is 15 residues long. J gave up 2 bases and V 1 base, and 3 bases lay outside the gene matches. Germline V gene data show CDR1 as LNHNV and CDR2 as YYDKDF (reference sequence). CDR3 in DNA: TGTGCCACCAGCAGAGGACGGGGGGACACAGATACGCAGTATTTT. This sequence encodes CATSRGRGDTDTQYF.

The genes are TRBV27 and TRBJ1-2; possibly TRBD1 for D (5 bases). Germline assignment: CDR1 MNHEY and CDR2 SMNVEV (reference sequence). CDR3 size: 14 residues. With 8 bases removed from V and 6 bases from J, the gap between germline ends came to 19 bases. CDR3 nucleotide sequence: TGTGCCAGCTTTAGCTACCAGGGAGGGCATGGCTACACCTTC. Translated: CASFSYQGGHGYTF.

The chain employs TRBV19 and TRBJ2-7; D could derive from TRBD1 or TRBD2 (5 bases each). Trimming removed 3 bases at V and 7 bases at J, with 16 bases between. The CDR3 covers 14 residues. In germline, CDR1 is LNHDA, CDR2 SQIVND (reference sequence). The CDR3 reads CASSIGQGRDEQYF. The CDR3 coding sequence is TGTGCCAGTAGTATCGGGCAGGGACGGGATGAGCAGTACTTC.

This clone has only a few counts. The rearrangement uses TRBV5-1 and TRBJ2-7, with 10 bases fitting TRBD2. The CDR3 runs to 14 residues. Per germline, CDR1 SGHRS and CDR2 YFSETQ. Trimming removed 5 bases from V and 4 bases from J; junction bases left unmatched: 6. As DNA, the CDR3 is TGCGCCAGCAGTTATAGCGGGGGGAGATACGAGCAGTACTTC. Residues: CASSYSGGRYEQYF.

The chain uses TRBV30 and TRBJ2-1; TRBD2 agrees at 7 bases. Germline-derived CDR1 and CDR2 are GTSNPN and SVGIG (reference sequence). The CDR3 is made up of 11 amino acids. Trimming removed 7 bases from V and 9 bases from J; junction bases left unmatched: 6. CDR3 protein: CASGLSVEQFF. As DNA, the CDR3 is TGTGCCTCGGGACTATCCGTTGAGCAGTTCTTC. Supplemented by reference TRBV30 and TRBJ2-1, the full variable domain reads SQTIHQWPATLVQPVGSPLSLECTVEGTSNPNLYWYRQAAGRGLQLLFYSVGIGQISSEVPQNLSASRPQDRQFILSSKKLLLSDSGFYLCASGLSVEQFFGPGTRLTVL.